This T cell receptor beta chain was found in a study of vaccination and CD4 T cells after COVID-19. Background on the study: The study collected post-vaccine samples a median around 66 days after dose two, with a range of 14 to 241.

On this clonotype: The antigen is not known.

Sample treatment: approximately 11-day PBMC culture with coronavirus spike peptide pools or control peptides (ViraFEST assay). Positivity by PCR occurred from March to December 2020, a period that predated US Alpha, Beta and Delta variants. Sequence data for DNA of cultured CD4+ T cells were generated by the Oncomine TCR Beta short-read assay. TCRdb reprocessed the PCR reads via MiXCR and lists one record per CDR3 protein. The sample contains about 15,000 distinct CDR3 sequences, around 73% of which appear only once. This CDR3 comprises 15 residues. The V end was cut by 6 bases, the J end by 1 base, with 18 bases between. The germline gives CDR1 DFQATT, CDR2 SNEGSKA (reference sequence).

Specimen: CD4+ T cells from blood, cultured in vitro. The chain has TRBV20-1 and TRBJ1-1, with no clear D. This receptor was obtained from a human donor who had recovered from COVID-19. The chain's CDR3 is CSAADTQRENTEAFF. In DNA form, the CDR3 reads TGCAGTGCGGCAGACACCCAACGGGAGAACACTGAAGCTTTCTTT.